A single sample gave rise to the 27 T cell receptor beta chains below, sequenced in a study of blood T cell repertoires in COVID-19. Sequenced by immunoSEQ multiplex PCR; TCRdb stores in-frame clones only, minus some. The profile covers some 140,000 clones, with about three quarters appearing a single time and approximately 1.8% taken by the ten largest. Sequenced material: peripheral blood. The receptors here all came from an elderly man with acute or convalescent COVID-19.

This sequence joins TRBV4-1 and TRBJ2-3, with 10 bases aligning to TRBD2. This CDR3 is built from 17 residues. The V gene's germline CDR1 is MGHRA and CDR2 YSYEKL. With 2 bases clipped from V and 2 bases from J, the junction kept 7 bases outside the gene matches. The CDR3 bases are TGCGCCAGCAGCCAACAAGGAGCGGGGGGGATCACAGATACGCAGTATTTT. Protein sequence: CASSQQGAGGITDTQYF.

CDR3 region: CASSDRTGHIQYF. DNA of the CDR3: TGTGCCAGCAGTGACCGGACAGGACATATTCAGTACTTC. This chain links TRBV6-4 with TRBJ2-4, with 7 bases lining up with TRBD1. Germline CDR1 and CDR2: MRHNA and SNTAGT. This CDR3 is built from 13 residues. J lost 10 bases, V lost 2 bases, and 5 bases had no gene match.

V gene TRBV12-3 or TRBV12-4 combines with J gene TRBJ2-5; a possible D gene is TRBD1 (5 bases). The V and J ends lost 6 bases and 5 bases respectively, with 13 bases between them. The CDR3 loop spans 13 amino acids. The CDR3 DNA sequence: TGTGCCAGCAGCGTAGCAGGGCGGGAGACCCAGTACTTC. Encoded protein: CASSVAGRETQYF.

The chain uses TRBV6-5 and TRBJ1-2, with TRBD1 as a possible D gene (6 bases). There are 13 residues in the CDR3. Trimming removed 8 bases from V and 10 bases from J, with 20 bases in between. Germline CDR1 MNHEY, CDR2 SVGAGI. The CDR3 region has the DNA TGTGCCAGCTGTTTAGCCAGGGGAATTGACTACACCTTC. It specifies CASCLARGIDYTF.

The rearrangement links TRBV27 to TRBJ1-2; 8 bases are a match to TRBD1. CDR1 MNHEY and CDR2 SMNVEV come from the germline V gene (reference sequence). This CDR3 region has 17 residues. V gave up 4 bases and J gave up 0 bases; unmatched junction bases: 10. CDR3 sequence: CASSYEVPGQANYGYTF. CDR3 bases: TGTGCCAGCAGTTACGAAGTCCCGGGACAGGCTAACTATGGCTACACCTTC.

In this sample, this clone turned up once. The rearrangement joins TRBV5-5 to TRBJ1-1; TRBD1 matches at 7 bases. CDR1 is SGHKS, CDR2 YYEKEE, per germline (reference sequence). Trimming at V came to 4 bases and at J to 3 bases, leaving 9 bases not matched to a gene. The CDR3 is made up of 15 amino acids. CDR3 DNA: TGTGCCAGCAGCAGGGGGGACAGACTTTACACTGAAGCTTTCTTT. It specifies CASSRGDRLYTEAFF. Complete variable domain (other parts from reference TRBV5-5 and TRBJ1-1): DAGVTQSPTHLIKTRGQQVTLRCSPISGHKSVSWYQQVLGQGPQFIFQYYEKEERGRGNFPDRFSARQFPNYSSELNVNALLLGDSALYLCASSRGDRLYTEAFFGQGTRLTVV.

The chain carries TRBV7-2 and TRBJ2-3, with D possibly TRBD1 on 5 matching bases. Trimming removed 2 bases from V and 7 bases from J, with 16 bases in between. The CDR3 covers 15 residues. Per germline, CDR1 SGHTA and CDR2 FQGNSA. CDR3 amino acids: CASSLYRTEANTQYF. The CDR3 DNA is TGTGCCAGCAGCTTATACAGGACCGAGGCAAATACGCAGTATTTT.

V usage is TRBV10-3 and J usage is TRBJ1-6, with D perhaps TRBD1 (6 bases). Trimming left V 9 bases short and J 7 bases short, with 16 bases between. This CDR3 has 14 amino acids. From germline, CDR1 is ENHRY and CDR2 SYGVKD. CDR3 coding DNA: TGTGCCATTAGAGGACAGACATCGAATTCACCCCTCCACTTT. Translation: CAIRGQTSNSPLHF.

This chain connects TRBV19 to TRBJ1-1; D might be TRBD1 (5 bases). The germline gives CDR1 LNHDA, CDR2 SQIVND (reference sequence). The ends were cut back, 3 bases at V and 0 bases at J, with 8 bases in the middle. CDR3 length equals 14 residues. The CDR3 is CASSINRMNTEAFF. The CDR3 region has the DNA TGTGCCAGTAGTATTAACAGGATGAACACTGAAGCTTTCTTT.

This rearrangement joins TRBV7-2 to TRBJ2-1; perhaps TRBD2 as D (5 bases). The CDR3 is 15 amino acids. The V and J ends lost 1 base and 8 bases respectively, with 15 bases between them. Germline loops: CDR1 SGHTA, CDR2 FQGNSA. CDR3 DNA: TGTGCCAGCAGCTTAGGCAGAGGGATGAGGTATGAGCAGTTCTTC. Translated: CASSLGRGMRYEQFF.

This clone appeared once. The rearrangement uses TRBV10-3 and TRBJ1-1; maybe TRBD1 (5 bases). The germline V and J ends were trimmed by 5 bases and 5 bases, with 9 bases remaining between them. CDR3 length equals 12 residues. Germline V gene lookup returns CDR1 ENHRY and CDR2 SYGVKD. CDR3 in DNA: TGTGCCATCAGTTTAAAGGGGACTGAAGCTTTCTTT. As protein: CAISLKGTEAFF.

This clone appeared a few times. As DNA, the CDR3 is TGCGCCAGCAGCCCAAGGGCGACTAGCGGGGTTGAAGAGACCCAGTACTTC. It specifies CASSPRATSGVEETQYF. The rearrangement uses TRBV5-1 and TRBJ2-5; 11 nucleotides agree with TRBD2. In germline, CDR1 is SGHRS, CDR2 YFSETQ. J gave up 3 bases and V 4 bases, and 11 bases lay outside the gene matches. The CDR3 consists of 17 residues.

The J gene is TRBJ1-6, the V gene TRBV3-1 (or the pseudogene TRBV3-2); D perhaps matches TRBD1 (5 bases). V lost 4 bases and J 10 bases, leaving 11 bases between the germline ends. There are 13 residues in the CDR3. Per the germline V gene, CDR1 is LGHDT and CDR2 is YNNKEL (reference sequence). Here the CDR3 reads CASSPARGSPLHF. CDR3 DNA sequence: TGTGCCAGCAGCCCCGCCCGGGGGTCACCCCTCCACTTT.

This clone was observed a handful of times. The V gene is TRBV19, the J gene TRBJ1-4; no reliable D call. The CDR3 loop spans 14 amino acids. Trimming took off 3 bases at V and 0 bases at J, with 5 bases between the two ends. CDR1 is LNHDA and CDR2 is SQIVND in the germline V gene (reference sequence). This CDR3 reads CASSILSTNEKLFF. The DNA of the CDR3 is TGTGCCAGTAGTATCCTCTCAACTAATGAAAAACTGTTTTTT.

Of note for this clone: This may come from a read error, since a much larger clone is one base off. The V and J genes are TRBV6-2 or TRBV6-3 and TRBJ1-2, with 8 nucleotides matching TRBD1. V gave up 4 bases and J gave up 3 bases; unmatched junction bases: 4. Germline V gene data show CDR1 as MNHEY and CDR2 as SVGEGT. This CDR3 contains 14 residues. CDR3 sequence (DNA): TGTGCCAGCAGTTCAGGGGGCGCGGACTATGGCTACACCTTC. Protein sequence: CASSSGGADYGYTF.

The rearrangement joins TRBV5-1 to TRBJ1-3; D may be TRBD1 (5 bases). The CDR3 totals 17 residues. Germline CDR1 is SGHRS and CDR2 is YFSETQ. Trimming removed 4 bases from V and 0 bases from J, with 17 bases in between. The CDR3 reads CASSPGGTQSSGNTIYF. For the CDR3, the DNA is TGCGCCAGCAGCCCGGGGGGGACTCAAAGCTCTGGAAACACCATATATTTT.

J is TRBJ2-7 and V is TRBV9; D ambiguous. This CDR3 has 14 amino acids. Per germline, CDR1 SGDLS and CDR2 YYNGEE. Trimming removed 3 bases at V and 5 bases at J, with 15 bases between. The CDR3 loop is CASSAPTFPDEQYF. In DNA, the CDR3 is TGTGCCAGCAGCGCCCCGACATTCCCCGACGAGCAGTACTTC.

The genes are TRBV19 and TRBJ2-7; D not certain. This CDR3 region has 15 residues. CDR1 is LNHDA and CDR2 is SQIVND in the germline V gene (reference sequence). V lost 5 bases and J lost 2, with 16 bases in between. CDR3 DNA: TGTGCCAGTAGTCTCTACCCCACAGAGACCTACGAGCAGTACTTC. It is translated as CASSLYPTETYEQYF. Using reference TRBV19 and TRBJ2-7 for the parts outside the CDR3, the full variable domain is DGGITQSPKYLFRKEGQNVTLSCEQNLNHDAMYWYRQDPGQGLRLIYYSQIVNDFQKGDIAEGYSVSREKKESFPLTVTSAQKNPTAFYLCASSLYPTETYEQYFGPGTRLTVT.

A few counts support this clone. This chain connects TRBV19 to TRBJ1-2; 9 nucleotides line up with TRBD1. The V and J ends lost 8 bases and 4 bases, in that order; junction bases with no gene match: 8. The CDR3 totals 14 residues. Germline V gives CDR1 LNHDA, CDR2 SQIVND (reference sequence). The CDR3 protein is CASDTGGAVYGYTF. In DNA, the CDR3 is TGTGCCAGTGATACAGGGGGCGCCGTCTATGGCTACACCTTC.

This chain links TRBV5-5 with TRBJ1-5, with D unresolved. The V end lost 5 bases, the J end lost 2 bases, and 20 bases lay between the germline ends. The CDR3 length is 17 residues. CDR1 SGHKS and CDR2 YYEKEE come from the germline V gene (reference sequence). CDR3 coding DNA: TGTGCCAGCAGTCCCTCCTCAACGGGAATCGGCAATCAGCCCCAGCATTTT. It translates to CASSPSSTGIGNQPQHF.

The table lists this clone with a few counts. The CDR3 does not close with the conserved phenylalanine or tryptophan, likely indicating a read error. The DNA is omitted, as the CDR3 cannot be located on it reliably, and the CDR3 follows TCRdb's listing. This chain links TRBV19 with TRBJ1-2; the D segment call TRBD1 is taken from the table without a DNA check. The CDR3 is 12 amino acids in total, end residues counted. CDR1 and CDR2 (germline): LNHDA, SQIVND (reference sequence). The CDR3 loop is CASGSRQGPARL.

This clone came up once. This sequence joins TRBV4-1 and TRBJ1-2; 8 bases are shared with TRBD1. Germline V gene lookup returns CDR1 MGHRA and CDR2 YSYEKL. The CDR3 totals 15 residues. The J segment lost 5 bases and the V segment lost 4 bases, leaving 9 bases of the junction unmatched. In nucleotides, the CDR3 is TGCGCCAGCAGCCCCTCCGTTCAGGGGGCTTATGGCTACACCTTC. It translates to CASSPSVQGAYGYTF.

As for this clone: Other DNA sequences within the sample encode an identical CDR3. This chain links TRBV15 with TRBJ1-4; no clear D. The CDR3 sequence is 15 residues long. The germline V gene has CDR1 LNHNV and CDR2 YYDKDF (reference sequence). Trimming left V 0 bases short and J 0 bases short, with 5 bases between. The CDR3, as DNA: TGTGCCACCAGCAGAGATCGAGCAACTAATGAAAAACTGTTTTTT. Translated, it gives CATSRDRATNEKLFF. Supplemented by reference TRBV15 and TRBJ1-4, the full variable domain reads DAMVIQNPRYQVTQFGKPVTLSCSQTLNHNVMYWYQQKSSQAPKLLFHYYDKDFNNEADTPDNFQSRRPNTSFCFLDIRSPGLGDTAMYLCATSRDRATNEKLFFGSGTQLSVL.

The rearrangement joins TRBV3-1 (or the pseudogene TRBV3-2) to TRBJ1-6; unclear D gene. Germline CDR1 reads LGHDT; CDR2 reads YNNKEL (reference sequence). The CDR3 covers 14 residues. The ends were cut back, 0 bases at V and 13 bases at J, with 13 bases in the middle. CDR3 DNA sequence: TGTGCCAGCAGCCAAGATTACCGACTTTGGCCCCTCCACTTT. Translating it yields CASSQDYRLWPLHF.

The gene calls are TRBV19 and TRBJ1-6, with a tentative D call TRBD1 (6 bases). The CDR3 length is 15 residues. V dropped 4 bases and J dropped 7 bases, with 14 bases sitting between them. Germline V CDR1 and CDR2: LNHDA, SQIVND (reference sequence). The CDR3: CASSTGQTVNSPLHF. In DNA, the CDR3 is TGTGCCAGTAGTACAGGACAGACCGTCAATTCACCCCTCCACTTT.

This clone showed up just once. The V gene is TRBV10-3, the J gene TRBJ1-3; 7 bases match TRBD1. The CDR3 contains 12 residues. Germline V gene data show CDR1 as ENHRY and CDR2 as SYGVKD. V dropped 11 bases and J dropped 7; count of bases not matched to a gene: 8. CDR3 DNA: TGTGCCTTTGGACAGGATCAGAACACCATATATTTT. It codes for CAFGQDQNTIYF.

The gene calls are TRBV10-3 and TRBJ1-2; 8 positions agree with TRBD1. Germline assignment: CDR1 ENHRY and CDR2 SYGVKD. V lost 6 bases and J lost 8; bases outside the gene matches: 5. This CDR3 contains 12 residues. For the CDR3, the DNA is TGTGCCATCAGGGGGACAGGAGAGGGCTACACCTTC. Protein product: CAIRGTGEGYTF.